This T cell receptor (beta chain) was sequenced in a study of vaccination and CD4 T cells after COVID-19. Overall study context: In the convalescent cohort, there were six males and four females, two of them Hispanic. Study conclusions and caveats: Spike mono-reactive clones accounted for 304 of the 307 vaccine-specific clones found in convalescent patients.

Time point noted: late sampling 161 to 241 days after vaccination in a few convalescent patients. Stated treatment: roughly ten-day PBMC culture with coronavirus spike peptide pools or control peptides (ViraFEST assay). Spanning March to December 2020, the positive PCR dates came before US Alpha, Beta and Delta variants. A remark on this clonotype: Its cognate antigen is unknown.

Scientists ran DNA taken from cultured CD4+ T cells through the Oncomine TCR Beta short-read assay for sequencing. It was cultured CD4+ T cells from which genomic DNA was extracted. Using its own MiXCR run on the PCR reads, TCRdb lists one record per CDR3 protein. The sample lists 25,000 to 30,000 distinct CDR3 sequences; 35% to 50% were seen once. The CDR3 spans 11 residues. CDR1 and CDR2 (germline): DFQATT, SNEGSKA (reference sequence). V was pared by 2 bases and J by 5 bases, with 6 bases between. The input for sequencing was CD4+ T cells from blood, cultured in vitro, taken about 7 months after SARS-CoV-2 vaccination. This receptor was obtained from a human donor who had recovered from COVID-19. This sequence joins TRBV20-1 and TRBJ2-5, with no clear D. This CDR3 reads CSARLRETQYF. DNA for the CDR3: TGCAGTGCTAGACTCAGGGAGACCCAGTACTTC.